This T cell receptor beta chain was documented in a study of cytomegalovirus exposure and HLA in healthy donors. In the PCR, 60 Vbeta and 13 Jbeta primers were used. Generated by immunoSEQ multiplex PCR, the TCRdb table keeps only in-frame clones and is missing some. The sample lists 150,000 to 200,000 clones; 60% to 80% were seen once. The germline V gene has CDR1 SGHDT and CDR2 YYEEEE. The CDR3 sequence is 14 residues long. The V segment lost 5 bases and the J segment 5 bases; nucleotides outside the gene matches: 7. With respect to this clone: Its antigen is currently unknown.

Study results and limitations: Excluded: some indistinguishable V segments such as TRBV6-2 and TRBV6-3. In a later analysis, V- and J-gene trimming of beta chains associated with a DCLRE1C missense variant, replicated independently. In vitro, a few CMV-associated chains proved specific for CMV antigens.

This receptor was identified in a male donor in good health and CMV-seronegative. The specimen sequenced was PBMCs. The chain links TRBV5-6 to TRBJ1-3; 7 nucleotides line up with TRBD1. The CDR3, as DNA: TGTGCCAGCAGGCTGGCAGGGGGGAGAAACACCATATATTTT. Residues: CASRLAGGRNTIYF. Full variable domain (missing parts from reference TRBV5-6 and TRBJ1-3): DAGVTQSPTHLIKTRGQQVTLRCSPKSGHDTVSWYQQALGQGPQFIFQYYEEEERQRGNFPDRFSGHQFPNYSSELNVNALLLGDSALYLCASRLAGGRNTIYFGEGSWLTVV.